These T cell receptor beta chains were read from a single sample in a study of blood T cell repertoires in COVID-19. The table came from immunoSEQ multiplex PCR; TCRdb's copy has only in-frame clones and leaves some out. The sample holds around 270,000 clones, 75% to 90% seen once. Sequenced input: peripheral blood. The receptor set was obtained from a man aged 25-45 years with acute or convalescent COVID-19. The CDR3 runs from the conserved cysteine through the conserved F or W. D genes are given only for firm matches.

j_gene,d_gene,v_gene,CDR3aa
TRBJ1-1,.,TRBV19,CATHRGLNTEAFF
TRBJ2-7,TRBD1,TRBV27,CASSLQGAGYEQYF
TRBJ2-2,TRBD2,TRBV2,CASSGLAEAVGTGELFF
TRBJ2-7,TRBD1,TRBV7-3,CASSPRRETGSYEQYF
TRBJ2-3,.,TRBV3-1/TRBV3-2,CVLSGVEGDTQYF
TRBJ1-4,.,TRBV28,CASSLIGGSTNEKLFF
TRBJ1-6,.,TRBV18,CASSPSSTYNSPLHF
TRBJ1-5,TRBD1,TRBV28,CASSPPKGAAQPQHF
TRBJ2-1,.,TRBV12-2,CASRQWTSGGAHFYNEQFF
TRBJ1-4,.,TRBV19,CASSQGSQNEKLFF
TRBJ2-6,TRBD2,TRBV14,CASSRQGGSGANVLTF
TRBJ2-2,TRBD2,TRBV7-3,CASSPQPSGRRTGELFF
TRBJ2-7,TRBD1,TRBV5-5,CASSARDRVYEQYF
TRBJ2-1,.,TRBV7-3,CASSPQYGVEDEQFF
TRBJ1-1,.,TRBV18,CASSPGELREAFF
TRBJ2-2,TRBD1,TRBV5-1,CASQRRYSGTGDGELFF
TRBJ2-7,.,TRBV13,CASSLVIGHGLAGYEQYF
TRBJ2-1,TRBD1,TRBV18,CASSEGQNSYNEQFF
TRBJ2-7,TRBD2,TRBV30,CAWTQAGGRNEQYF
TRBJ1-4,.,TRBV5-6,CASSPRGRGEKLFF
TRBJ1-4,.,TRBV27,CASSRDGGTLFF
TRBJ2-3,.,TRBV5-1,CASSLLGGTTDTQYF
TRBJ1-2,.,TRBV6-5,CASSPIRDFYGYTF
TRBJ1-2,.,TRBV5-6,CASSFRPGLDGYTF
TRBJ2-7,TRBD1,TRBV7-9,CASSSPGQGSYEQYF
TRBJ2-1,.,TRBV5-6,CAQPTPGGNEQFF
TRBJ1-1,.,TRBV5-1,CASREDTLNTEAFF
TRBJ1-1,TRBD1,TRBV7-2,CASSFRQGISEAFF
TRBJ1-2,TRBD1,TRBV12-3/TRBV12-4,CASSLGQGYGYTF
TRBJ1-1,.,TRBV7-3,CASADPNTEAFF
TRBJ2-1,TRBD2,TRBV15,CATSMGTSAHEQFF
TRBJ2-2,TRBD2,TRBV5-4,CATKVGGGRAGELFF
TRBJ2-3,.,TRBV30,CAWSDLGLLDTQYF
TRBJ2-5,TRBD1,TRBV2,CASSLGTGNFQETQYF
TRBJ1-6,.,TRBV24-1,CATSDSGFETSSYNSPLHF
TRBJ1-1,.,TRBV28,CASNLGHSGFAEAFF
TRBJ2-5,.,TRBV7-2,CASSFYGGETQYF
TRBJ1-1,.,TRBV6-1,CASSETHVWGVNTEAFF
TRBJ2-1,TRBD1,TRBV5-5,CASSSGTGGYNEQFF
TRBJ1-5,TRBD1,TRBV5-1,CASRDRDNQPQHF
TRBJ1-6,.,TRBV5-1,CASSLGQRNSPLHF
TRBJ1-1,.,TRBV7-8,CASSLTGNTEAFF
TRBJ1-6,TRBD1,TRBV9,CASSVVGTGGGSLHF
TRBJ2-1,TRBD1,TRBV5-5,CASSNRDRLDEQFF
TRBJ1-5,.,TRBV6-5,CASRPQDSGNQPQHF
TRBJ2-1,.,TRBV30,CAWSVRGARFF
TRBJ1-2,.,TRBV5-1,CASTPNSGTLNGAGYTF
TRBJ2-1,TRBD2,TRBV3-1/TRBV3-2,CASSRDRLAGWQFF
TRBJ2-1,.,TRBV27,CASSLFYSSYNEQFF
TRBJ1-1,.,TRBV18,CASSPSGNPEAFF
TRBJ1-1,TRBD1,TRBV18,CASQLTGADTEAFF
TRBJ1-2,.,TRBV6-4,CASRRTDSDGYTF
TRBJ1-2,.,TRBV18,CASSPLLQTYGYTF
TRBJ2-3,TRBD2,TRBV6-5,CASSYSRASGDDTQYF
TRBJ1-1,TRBD1,TRBV29-1,CSVGTGQYTEAFF
TRBJ2-3,TRBD2,TRBV18,CASSATLADTQYF
TRBJ2-3,TRBD2,TRBV5-1,CASSLWTSGTDTQYF
TRBJ1-2,TRBD1,TRBV30,CAWGHRGQRGYTF